This T cell receptor beta chain was profiled in a study of T cells expressing NK-cell markers. Germline V lookup: CDR1 MNHNS, CDR2 SASEGT. The CDR3 runs 16 residues. Following a re-call of the 5' RACE reads, TCRdb has one entry per CDR3 protein and lacks DNA. Its table lists a few hundred thousand distinct CDR3 sequences. Study outcomes and limitations: No clear determination of HCMV specificity was made for expanded NKG2C+ T cell clones. Of CD8+ T cells, about 1.0-7.5% belonged to dominant NKG2C+ clonotypes in roughly six donors.

Details on this clonotype: Its antigen is unidentified.

This sequence joins TRBV6-1 and TRBJ2-3; TCRdb gives TRBD1 as the D gene, but with no DNA this cannot be confirmed. This TCR was recovered from a woman aged 45-59 years in good health. Sequenced material: blood T cells: a sorted CD56 or NKG2C T cell subset, CD4+ or CD8+ T cells, or bulk PBMC T cells (not recorded which). The CDR3 sequence: CASSRDQGTGVDTQYF.